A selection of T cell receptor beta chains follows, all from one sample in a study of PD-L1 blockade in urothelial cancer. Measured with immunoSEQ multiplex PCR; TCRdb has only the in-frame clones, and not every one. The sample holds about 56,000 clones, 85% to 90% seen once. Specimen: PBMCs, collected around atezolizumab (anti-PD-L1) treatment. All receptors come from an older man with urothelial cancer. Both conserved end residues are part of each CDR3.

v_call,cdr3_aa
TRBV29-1,CSVEENRADEAFF
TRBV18,CASSPGQGKNQPQHF
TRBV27,CASSMRISTGELFF
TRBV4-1,CASSQLGTGNTEAFF
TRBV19,CASSIVPSGRSNEQFF
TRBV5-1,CASSQPPGQGAQTGELFF
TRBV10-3,CATYGGGPSKDEQFF
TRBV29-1,CSVDVAGGLETQYF
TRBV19,CASSIAGETQYF
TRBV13,CASSLFAGITGELFF
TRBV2,CASRGLAGGYRYAYF
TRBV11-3,CASSLGGVYEQYF